This note documents a single T cell receptor (beta chain) sequence. Its target is unknown. This sample stems from a study of radiotherapy plus CTLA-4 blockade in lung cancer. Study-level findings and limits: Reportedly, early blood T cell clone dynamics best predicted response, with interferon-beta. Researchers report tumor-derived TCR clones expanding in blood after radiotherapy plus ipilimumab.

Generated by immunoSEQ multiplex PCR, the TCRdb table keeps only in-frame clones and is missing some. The table shows around 120,000 clones, with roughly 80% occurring only once. The CDR3 is 14 residues long. The J segment lost 4 bases and the V segment lost 5 bases, leaving 2 bases of the junction unmatched. Germline V lookup: CDR1 MNHEY, CDR2 SVGAGI. This clonotype was sampled from a human donor with non-small cell lung cancer who had a partial response to radiotherapy plus ipilimumab. Sequences were derived from peripheral blood, sampled from a patient treated with radiotherapy plus ipilimumab. The rearrangement joins TRBV6-5 to TRBJ1-6, with 7 bases lining up with TRBD1. CDR3 sequence (DNA): TGTGCCAGCAGTAACAGGGGTTATAATTCACCCCTCCACTTT. Its translation is CASSNRGYNSPLHF.